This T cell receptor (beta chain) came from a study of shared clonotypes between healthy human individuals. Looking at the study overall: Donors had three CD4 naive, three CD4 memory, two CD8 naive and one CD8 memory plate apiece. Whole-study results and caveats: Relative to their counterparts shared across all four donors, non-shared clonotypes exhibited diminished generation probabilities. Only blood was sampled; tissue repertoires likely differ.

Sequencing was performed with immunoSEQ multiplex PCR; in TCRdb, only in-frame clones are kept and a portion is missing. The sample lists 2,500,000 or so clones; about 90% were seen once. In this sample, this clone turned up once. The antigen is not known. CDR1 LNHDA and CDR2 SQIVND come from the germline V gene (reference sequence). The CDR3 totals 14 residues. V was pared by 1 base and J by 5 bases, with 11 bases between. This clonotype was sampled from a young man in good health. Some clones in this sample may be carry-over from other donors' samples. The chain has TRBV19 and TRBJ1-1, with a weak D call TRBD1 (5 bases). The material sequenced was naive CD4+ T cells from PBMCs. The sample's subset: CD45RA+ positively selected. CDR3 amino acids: CASSIAGTETEAFF. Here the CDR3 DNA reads TGTGCCAGTAGTATAGCCGGGACGGAGACTGAAGCTTTCTTT. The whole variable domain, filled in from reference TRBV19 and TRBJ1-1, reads DGGITQSPKYLFRKEGQNVTLSCEQNLNHDAMYWYRQDPGQGLRLIYYSQIVNDFQKGDIAEGYSVSREKKESFPLTVTSAQKNPTAFYLCASSIAGTETEAFFGQGTRLTVV.